The subject of this entry is one T cell receptor beta chain. TCRdb keeps only in-frame clones here, not all; method: immunoSEQ multiplex PCR. The sample holds hundreds of thousands of clones, over 75% seen once. This entry comes from a study of shared T cell receptors in the human thymus. These data were also filed under a second study, of human thymus T cells. That paper states: The study used thymus tissue resected during corrective heart surgery. Gene usage for V and J segments appeared biased in thymic and blood repertoires.

The sequence derives from a boy under three years old with a congenital heart defect. The sequenced sample consisted of thymocytes.

Written as DNA, the CDR3 is TGTGCCATCAGTGAGTCGTTGGACAGGTGGGGGAATGAAAAACTGTTTTTT. It is translated as CAISESLDRWGNEKLFF. The chain joins TRBV10-3 to TRBJ1-4; 7 bases agree with TRBD1. The V segment lost 0 bases and the J segment 5 bases; nucleotides outside the gene matches: 9. The CDR3 loop spans 17 amino acids. The germline V gene has CDR1 ENHRY and CDR2 SYGVKD.